This T cell receptor (beta chain) is drawn from a study of T-cell memory formation after mild COVID-19 (dated by TCRdb to about 2021). As for the study more broadly: TCR sequence clusters from the two donors were found to be largely donor specific. The cohort comprised two young, previously healthy adult volunteers, one female and one male. In two donors, T-cell clones that expanded and contracted after mild COVID-19 were followed by sequencing TCRalpha and TCRbeta repertoires longitudinally. Overall study outcomes, separate from this receptor: Balanced CD4/CD8 phenotypes were observed for clones contracting from day 15 to 85, whereas a bias towards CD4+ was observed for a second wave of clones expanding from day 15 to 37. Contracting CD4+ clones were found mainly in CM and EM memory subsets, while CD8+ clones were enriched in EMRA. SARS-CoV-2 specificity of the second-wave clones peaking on day 37 was not confirmed. Some responding clones were detected in pre-infection memory, which suggested that pre-existing cross-reactive memory T cells had joined the SARS-CoV-2 response. Only a couple of mild cases were covered in the study, and larger cohorts including severe cases with pre-infection samples were considered necessary.

V loses 4 bases at its end and J loses 4 bases; junction bases beyond the gene matches: 17. The CDR3 runs 19 amino acids, cysteine and phenylalanine included. Solely the CDR3 DNA is kept, with 57 bases framed from the first base. Per the germline V gene, MGHRA is the CDR1 and YSYEKL is the CDR2. Ficoll-Paque density gradient centrifugation was used to isolate PBMCs. The instrument was an Illumina NovaSeq 6000. TCRalpha and TCRbeta cDNA libraries were built by 5'RACE with constant-segment primers, adding sample barcodes and unique molecular identifiers. RNA was extracted from every sample with Trizol reagent. Library amplification was performed in two PCR steps, and a second sample barcode and Illumina TruSeq adapters were introduced in the second step. Sequencing of the libraries was done on an Illumina NovaSeq, producing 2 x 150 bp paired-end reads. As for the original processing: Demultiplexing of reads and collapsing into UMI-guided consensus sequences were performed with migec v1.2.7. Using mixcr v2.1.11, the UMI consensuses were aligned to TRA and TRB V and J templates and assembled into clonotypes. A clonotype was counted as expanded or contracted only when both edgeR and NoisET called the clonotype significant, with the noise models trained on biological replicates. For edgeR calls, a false discovery rate-adjusted p below 0.01 and a log2 fold-change threshold of 1 were applied. As an exploratory analysis of dynamics, max-normalized trajectories of the 1000 most abundant clonotypes were examined by PCA with hierarchical clustering. Separately sequenced CD4+ and CD8+ repertoires were used to assign a CD4 or CD8 phenotype to each responding clone. Through fastp at Q25 and MiXCR, TCRdb rebuilt clones from the public reads, retaining in-frame beta chains. Rows with one shared CDR3 protein collapse into an entry with the most common genes and DNA. What appears here as the V and J calls and clone size reflects TCRdb's work, not the paper's. The sample yields approximately 250,000 distinct CDR3 sequences; 15% were counted once. The biggest ten clones account for about 2% of the sample.

Points on this clonotype: No antigen is known for it. No base quality values were provided; no much bigger clone lies one nucleotide off.

Sequencing used PBMCs or a T cell subset sorted from them (not recorded which). The source is an adult woman who had mild COVID-19 (a few samples of this study predate the infection). The sample titles of this study are shuffled in the database, so cell type and time point are left out; the donor was told from shared clones. The chain is encoded by TRBV4-1 joined to TRBJ2-2; the junction holds 8 bases that match TRBD2. The DNA sequence is TGCGCCAGCAGCCGCAGCGGGAGCAATAGAGGAGGCCGCACCGGGGAGCTGTTTTTT. This sequence encodes CASSRSGSNRGGRTGELFF.